The 6 T cell receptor beta chains presented below share a single source sample, sequenced in a study of blood T cells in healthy people across ages. Next came a second PCR, run for about 7 to 12 cycles, which used a sample-barcoded 5' primer along with a J-beta primer mix. In TCRdb, the 5' RACE reads were re-called with MiXCR into one record per CDR3 protein. Counted here are approximately 770,000 distinct CDR3 sequences, 58% occurring once; the ten biggest clones make up about 20%. Sequenced sample: blood. Receptors originate from a man aged 25 to 45 in good health.

This clonotype appeared a few times. The J gene is TRBJ2-1, the V gene TRBV7-2; 9 nucleotides align to TRBD2. This CDR3 has 15 amino acids. With 5 bases clipped from V and 7 bases from J, the junction kept 9 bases outside the gene matches. CDR1 is SGHTA, CDR2 FQGNSA, per germline. The chain's CDR3 is CASSPRGGAGNEQFF. The CDR3 DNA reads as TGTGCCAGCAGCCCCCGCGGGGGGGCCGGTAATGAGCAGTTCTTC.

This clonotype appeared once. J is TRBJ1-4 and V is TRBV6-6; D remains unclear. Germline CDR1 and CDR2: MNHNY and SVGAGI (reference sequence). Trimming took 6 bases from V and 5 from J, leaving 13 bases between them. The CDR3 extends over 14 amino acids. CDR3 sequence: CASRVGQPNEKLFF. Written as DNA, the CDR3 is TGTGCCAGCAGAGTAGGGCAGCCGAATGAAAAACTGTTTTTT.

The rearrangement uses TRBV5-5 and TRBJ2-3, with 7 positions matching TRBD2. The CDR3 covers 14 residues. The trim removed 4 bases at V and 3 bases at J, leaving 5 bases unmatched. Germline assignment: CDR1 SGHKS and CDR2 YYEKEE (reference sequence). In DNA form, the CDR3 reads TGTGCCAGCAGCAACGGACTAGAAACAGATACGCAGTATTTT. Encoded protein: CASSNGLETDTQYF. Drawing the rest from reference TRBV5-5 and TRBJ2-3, the complete variable domain is DAGVTQSPTHLIKTRGQQVTLRCSPISGHKSVSWYQQVLGQGPQFIFQYYEKEERGRGNFPDRFSARQFPNYSSELNVNALLLGDSALYLCASSNGLETDTQYFGPGTRLTVL.

This sequence joins TRBV15 and TRBJ2-3; no clear D. This CDR3 spans 16 amino acids. V lost 1 base, J lost 3 bases, and 14 bases lay in between. In germline, CDR1 is LNHNV, CDR2 YYDKDF (reference sequence). CDR3 DNA: TGTGCCACCAGCAGAGGCCAAAGCGAAAGTACAGATACGCAGTATTTT. Its translation: CATSRGQSESTDTQYF. Looking up the rest from reference TRBV15 and TRBJ2-3 gives the full variable domain: DAMVIQNPRYQVTQFGKPVTLSCSQTLNHNVMYWYQQKSSQAPKLLFHYYDKDFNNEADTPDNFQSRRPNTSFCFLDIRSPGLGDTAMYLCATSRGQSESTDTQYFGPGTRLTVL.

J is TRBJ2-1 and V is TRBV7-8; D unresolved. Trimming took 2 bases from V and 6 from J, leaving 20 bases between them. Germline CDR1 SGHVS, CDR2 FQNEAQ. CDR3 length: 17 amino acids. The CDR3: CASSLYLSASLGNEQFF. The CDR3 DNA reads as TGTGCCAGCAGCTTATACCTCTCGGCTAGTCTGGGCAATGAGCAGTTCTTC.

This clonotype was counted between two and nine times. The chain uses TRBV7-2 and TRBJ1-4, with D tentatively TRBD1 (5 bases). The CDR3 loop spans 14 amino acids. Germline V gene data show CDR1 as SGHTA and CDR2 as FQGNSA. Trimming cost V 8 bases and J 4 bases, with 14 bases left between them. This CDR3 is CASSLDSYNEKLFF. Here the CDR3 DNA reads TGTGCCAGCTCATTAGACAGTTATAATGAAAAACTGTTTTTT.